Below are 18 T cell receptor beta chains sequenced from a single sample in a study of OX40 agonist ivuxolimab in advanced cancers. Profiled with immunoSEQ multiplex PCR; TCRdb holds only in-frame clones, not every one. The sample carries 68,000 or so clones, about 82% recorded once. The sequences come from CD4+ or CD8+ T cells sorted from blood, collected in a trial of the OX40 agonist ivuxolimab. The origin of the receptors is an adult with an advanced solid tumor such as melanoma, head and neck, liver or kidney cancer.

This sequence joins TRBV5-2 and TRBJ2-7; the DNA was not compared with TRBD1, the D call given in the table. TRBV5-2 is annotated as a pseudogene. The CDR3 totals 16 residues. In DNA, the CDR3 is TGTGCCAGCAGCTTGGAACCAGGGGGTGATGGCTACGAGCAGTACTTC. It is translated as CASSLEPGGDGYEQYF.

The V and J genes are TRBV29-1 and TRBJ1-1; 10 bases agree with TRBD1. Germline V lookup: CDR1 SQVTM, CDR2 ANQGSEA. This CDR3 spans 12 amino acids. J was trimmed by 7 bases and V by 6 bases; bases with no gene match: 5. The CDR3 loop is CSVGQGEVEAFF. Written as DNA, the CDR3 is TGCAGCGTAGGACAGGGGGAGGTTGAAGCTTTCTTT.

The V and J genes are TRBV5-4 and TRBJ2-5; 7 bases map to TRBD1. The germline CDR1 and CDR2 sequences are SGHNT and YYREEE (reference sequence). The CDR3 is made up of 15 amino acids. V was pared by 0 bases and J by 1 base, with 3 bases of the junction left unmatched. DNA for the CDR3: TGTGCCAGCAGCTTGGCCGGGGACAGCCAAGAGACCCAGTACTTC. This gives the protein CASSLAGDSQETQYF.

This chain connects TRBV6-1 to TRBJ2-7; the D gene is possibly TRBD1 (5 bases). CDR1 and CDR2 (germline): MNHNS, SASEGT. Deletions cut 2 bases from V and 2 bases from J, with 7 bases between. This CDR3 comprises 13 residues. The CDR3 bases are TGTGCCAGCAGTGAACGGACAACCTACGAGCAGTACGTC. Amino acids: CASSERTTYEQYV.

The J gene is TRBJ2-3, the V gene TRBV27; D uncertain. V lost 5 bases and J lost 1, with 4 bases in between. The germline V gene has CDR1 MNHEY and CDR2 SMNVEV (reference sequence). This CDR3 is 12 amino acids long. The CDR3, as DNA: TGTGCCAGCAGTCCGCGCACAGATACGCAGTATTTT. Translated, it gives CASSPRTDTQYF.

This clone was counted only a few times. This chain uses TRBV10-3 with TRBJ2-7, with 10 bases identical to TRBD2. V dropped 6 bases and J dropped 0; count of bases not matched to a gene: 2. Germline CDR1 ENHRY, CDR2 SYGVKD. The CDR3 sequence is 14 residues long. CDR3 coding DNA: TGTGCCATCAGGAGCGGGAGGGCCTCCTACGAGCAGTACTTC. It yields the protein CAIRSGRASYEQYF.

There are a few counts of this clone. The chain is built from TRBV10-3 and TRBJ2-3; 7 nucleotides agree with TRBD2. J lost 2 bases, V lost 7 bases, and 6 bases had no gene match. Germline values: CDR1 ENHRY, CDR2 SYGVKD. The CDR3 has 14 amino acids. CDR3 loop: CAIKDSGSTDTQYF. For the CDR3, the DNA is TGTGCCATCAAGGATAGCGGGTCCACAGATACGCAGTATTTT.

The chain carries TRBV7-9 and TRBJ1-4; D possibly corresponds to TRBD1 (6 bases). CDR3 length: 15 amino acids. Germline-derived CDR1 and CDR2 are SEHNR and FQNEAQ (reference sequence). The V end was cut by 5 bases, the J end by 2 bases, with 12 bases between. CDR3 loop: CASSRNRDTNEKLFF. In DNA, the CDR3 is TGTGCCAGCAGCCGCAACAGGGATACTAATGAAAAACTGTTTTTT.

The chain is built from TRBV15 and TRBJ2-3; 12 bases are shared with TRBD2. V was clipped by 0 bases and J by 5 bases; unmatched bases: 6. The CDR3 runs 17 residues. Germline V CDR1 and CDR2: LNHNV, YYDKDF (reference sequence). The CDR3 nucleotides are TGTGCCACCAGCAGAGATCGGACTAGCGGGATCCGAGATACGCAGTATTTT. Protein product: CATSRDRTSGIRDTQYF.

The V gene is TRBV7-9, the J gene TRBJ2-7; maybe TRBD2 (6 bases). Trimming left V 3 bases short and J 4 bases short, with 7 bases between. The CDR3 is 12 amino acids. From germline, CDR1 is SEHNR and CDR2 FQNEAQ (reference sequence). In nucleotides, the CDR3 is TGTGCCAGCAGCTTCGCGGGATACGAGCAGTACTTC. Amino acid sequence: CASSFAGYEQYF.

This clone was seen only once. This rearrangement joins TRBV4-1 to TRBJ2-1; D is perhaps TRBD1 or TRBD2 (5 bases each). The germline V gene encodes CDR1 MGHRA and CDR2 YSYEKL. The germline V and J ends were trimmed by 3 bases and 5 bases, with 11 bases remaining between them. This CDR3 contains 14 residues. The CDR3 DNA is TGCGCCAGCAGCCATGGGGACGCCGACAATGAGCAGTTCTTC. It encodes CASSHGDADNEQFF.

The rearrangement uses TRBV23-1 and TRBJ1-2; D remains ambiguous. TRBV23-1 is an ORF, with its function uncertain. The CDR3 consists of 11 residues. V shed 0 bases and J shed 8 bases, with 4 bases lying between them. Here the CDR3 reads CASSQSLGYTF. As DNA, the CDR3 is TGCGCCAGCAGTCAATCCCTAGGCTACACCTTC.

The chain is built from TRBV27 and TRBJ2-6; no definite D call. V lost 5 bases, J lost 0 bases, and 8 bases lay in between. The CDR3 covers 15 residues. Germline lookup yields CDR1 MNHEY and CDR2 SMNVEV (reference sequence). CDR3 residues: CASSPRPSGANVLTF. DNA for the CDR3: TGTGCCAGCAGTCCCCGGCCCTCTGGGGCCAACGTCCTGACTTTC.

V gene TRBV5-1 combines with J gene TRBJ2-3; TRBD2 matches at 8 bases. This CDR3 is built from 19 residues. From germline, CDR1 is SGHRS and CDR2 YFSETQ. V shed 0 bases, J shed 2 bases, and the junction held 14 bases outside the gene matches. CDR3 nucleotides: TGCGCCAGCAGCTTGGACCCCTTAACTAGCGGATTCACCACAGATACGCAGTATTTT. This gives the protein CASSLDPLTSGFTTDTQYF. Full variable domain (rest looked up from reference TRBV5-1 and TRBJ2-3): KAGVTQTPRYLIKTRGQQVTLSCSPISGHRSVSWYQQTPGQGLQFLFEYFSETQRNKGNFPGRFSGRQFSNSRSEMNVSTLELGDSALYLCASSLDPLTSGFTTDTQYFGPGTRLTVL.

The genes are TRBV5-6 and TRBJ2-1; tentatively, D is TRBD2 (5 bases). The germline V gene has CDR1 SGHDT and CDR2 YYEEEE. V was cut by 2 bases and J by 10 bases, with 16 bases left in between. The CDR3 totals 14 residues. The CDR3 nucleotides read TGTGCCAGCAGCTTAGGAGGCGGTACCGCAGAGCAGTTCTTC. This encodes CASSLGGGTAEQFF.

This chain connects TRBV7-8 to TRBJ2-7; D remains unclear. Germline V lookup: CDR1 SGHVS, CDR2 FQNEAQ. This CDR3 has 16 amino acids. The V gene lost 2 bases and the J gene lost 0 bases, with 14 bases spanning the gap. CDR3 amino acids: CASSLFDPLSSYEQYF. CDR3 DNA: TGTGCCAGCAGCTTATTTGACCCCCTAAGCTCCTACGAGCAGTACTTC. Full variable domain (missing parts from reference TRBV7-8 and TRBJ2-7): GAGVSQSPRYKVAKRGQDVALRCDPISGHVSLFWYQQALGQGPEFLTYFQNEAQLDKSGLPSDRFFAERPEGSVSTLKIQRTQQEDSAVYLCASSLFDPLSSYEQYFGPGTRLTVT.

The chain combines TRBV4-1 with TRBJ1-2, with 7 bases fitting TRBD1. This CDR3 has 15 amino acids. CDR1 is MGHRA, CDR2 YSYEKL, per germline. Germline trimming cut 0 bases from V and 4 bases from J; bases unmatched to any gene: 5. The CDR3: CASSQEQGPTYGYTF. The CDR3 DNA follows: TGCGCCAGCAGCCAAGAACAGGGGCCCACCTATGGCTACACCTTC.

The chain joins TRBV2 to TRBJ2-4; 7 nucleotides line up with TRBD2. Looked up from germline, CDR1 is SNHLY and CDR2 is FYNNEI. The CDR3 is 19 residues long. Unmatched junction bases numbered 19, after V lost 6 bases and J lost 2 bases. CDR3 region: CASRSAGSRGLLTKNIQYF. The DNA of the CDR3 is TGTGCCAGCAGGTCAGCGGGGTCAAGGGGACTACTAACCAAAAACATTCAGTACTTC. The variable domain in full, with the rest retrieved from reference TRBV2 and TRBJ2-4, is EPEVTQTPSHQVTQMGQEVILRCVPISNHLYFYWYRQILGQKVEFLVSFYNNEISEKSEIFDDQFSVERPDGSNFTLKIRSTKLEDSAMYFCASRSAGSRGLLTKNIQYFGAGTRLSVL.